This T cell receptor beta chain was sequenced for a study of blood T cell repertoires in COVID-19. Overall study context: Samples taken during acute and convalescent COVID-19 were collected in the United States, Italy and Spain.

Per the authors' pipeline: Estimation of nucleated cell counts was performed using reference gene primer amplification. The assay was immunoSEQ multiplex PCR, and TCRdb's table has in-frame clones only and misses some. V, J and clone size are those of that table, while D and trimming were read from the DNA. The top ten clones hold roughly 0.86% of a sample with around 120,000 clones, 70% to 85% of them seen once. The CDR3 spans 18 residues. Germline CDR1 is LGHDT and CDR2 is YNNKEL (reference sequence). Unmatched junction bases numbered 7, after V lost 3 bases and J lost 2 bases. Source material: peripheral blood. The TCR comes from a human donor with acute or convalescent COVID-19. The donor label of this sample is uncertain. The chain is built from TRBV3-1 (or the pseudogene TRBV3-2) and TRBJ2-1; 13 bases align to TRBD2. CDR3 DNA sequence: TGTGCCAGCAGCCAGCGACTAGCGGGGGGCTCCACCTACAATGAGCAGTTCTTC. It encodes CASSQRLAGGSTYNEQFF.